Only a few counts were recorded for the clone carrying this TCR beta chain. The protocol attached unique molecular identifiers to individual cDNA molecules. TCRdb re-called the 5' RACE reads with MiXCR, one entry per CDR3 protein. Found here are under 35,000 distinct CDR3 sequences, about 10% of them singletons; the top ten hold roughly 15%. This sample was taken from a study of early T cells in non-severe SARS-CoV-2 infection. Germline V gene data show CDR1 as SEHNR and CDR2 as FQNEAQ (reference sequence). V shed 6 bases and J shed 0 bases, with 12 bases lying between them. The CDR3 has 14 residues. This chain uses TRBV7-9 with TRBJ2-7; no clear D gene. This receptor was taken from an adult who was a healthcare worker with PCR-confirmed SARS-CoV-2 infection or an uninfected control (not recorded which). The sequenced material came from whole blood. The CDR3 DNA is TGTGCCAGCAGTCTCCCCCGGAGCTCCTACGAGCAGTACTTC. As protein: CASSLPRSSYEQYF. Full variable domain (missing parts from reference TRBV7-9 and TRBJ2-7): DTGVSQNPRHKITKRGQNVTFRCDPISEHNRLYWYRQTLGQGPEFLTYFQNEAQLEKSRLLSDRFSAERPKGSFSTLEIQRTEQGDSAMYLCASSLPRSSYEQYFGPGTRLTVT.